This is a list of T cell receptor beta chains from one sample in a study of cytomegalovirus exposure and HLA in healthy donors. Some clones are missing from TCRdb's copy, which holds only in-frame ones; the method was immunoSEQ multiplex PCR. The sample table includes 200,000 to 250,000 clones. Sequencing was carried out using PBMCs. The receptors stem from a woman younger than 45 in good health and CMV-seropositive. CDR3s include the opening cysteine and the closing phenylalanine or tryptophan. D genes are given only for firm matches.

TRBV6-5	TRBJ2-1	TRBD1	TGTGCCAGCAGTTACCGATCGGGACAGTACAATGAGCAGTTCTTC	CASSYRSGQYNEQFF
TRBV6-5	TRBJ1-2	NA	TGTGCCAGCAGTTCCCAGTCTGCTTATGGCTACACCTTC	CASSSQSAYGYTF
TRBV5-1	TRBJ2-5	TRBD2	TGCGCCAGCAGCGGCGGGACTAGCGGGTTTGGGGAGACCCAGTACTTC	CASSGGTSGFGETQYF
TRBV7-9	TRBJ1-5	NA	TGTGCCAGCAGTACGGGAGGGAGCAATCAGCCCCAGCATTTT	CASSTGGSNQPQHF
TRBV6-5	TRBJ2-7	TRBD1	TGTGCCAGCAGTCAGTCCGGGACAGGCTCCTACGAGCAGTACTTC	CASSQSGTGSYEQYF
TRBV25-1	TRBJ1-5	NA	TGTGCCAGCAGACTTACAGGGTTTAATCAGCCCCAGCATTTT	CASRLTGFNQPQHF
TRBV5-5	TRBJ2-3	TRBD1	TGTGCCAGCAGCTTTATCTACAGGGGTAGCACAGATACGCAGTATTTT	CASSFIYRGSTDTQYF
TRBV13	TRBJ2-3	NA	TGTGCCAGCAGCGCCAGGGGGGAGGATACGCAGTATTTT	CASSARGEDTQYF
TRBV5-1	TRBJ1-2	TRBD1	TGCGCCAGCAGCGATCTCACCGGGACAGGGGGGAGTGGTGGCTACACCTTC	CASSDLTGTGGSGGYTF
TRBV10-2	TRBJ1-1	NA	TGCGCCAGCAAACCCCGTCGGTTGAACACTGAAGCTTTCTTT	CASKPRRLNTEAFF
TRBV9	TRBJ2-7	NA	TGTGCCAGCAGCCCCTCTTACAGAGCCTACGAGCAGTACTTC	CASSPSYRAYEQYF
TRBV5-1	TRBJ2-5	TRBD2	TGCGCCAGTCAGACTAGCGGGGGATCGGAGACCCAGTACTTC	CASQTSGGSETQYF
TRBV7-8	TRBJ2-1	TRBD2	TGTGCCAGCAGCTTATCTCAGCGGGGCTACAATGAGCAGTTCTTC	CASSLSQRGYNEQFF
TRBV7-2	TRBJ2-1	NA	TGTGCCAGCAGCTTAGCCGCAGGGACTCTCTCCTACAATGAGCAGTTCTTC	CASSLAAGTLSYNEQFF
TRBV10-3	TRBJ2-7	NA	TGTGCCATCAGTGAGTCGACGGGTCTCTACGAGCAGTACTTC	CAISESTGLYEQYF
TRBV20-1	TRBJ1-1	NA	TGCAGTGCTCAGGGAAACACTGAAGCTTTCTTT	CSAQGNTEAFF
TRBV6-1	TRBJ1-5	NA	TGTGCCAGCTCCCGGGATAGCAATCAGTCCCAGCATTTT	CASSRDSNQSQHF
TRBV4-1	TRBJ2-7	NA	TGCGCCAGCAGCCACCCTCCCGGGTCCTCTTCCTACGAGCAGTACTTC	CASSHPPGSSSYEQYF
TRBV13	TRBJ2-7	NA	TGTGCCAGCAGCCTGGGTGACTACGAGCAGTACTTC	CASSLGDYEQYF
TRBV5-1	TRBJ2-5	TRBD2	TGCGCCAGCAGCCCCCCGGGGGGGGAGACCCAGTACTTC	CASSPPGGETQYF
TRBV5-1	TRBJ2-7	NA	TGCGCCAGCAGCTTGGCAGACGAGCAGTACTTC	CASSLADEQYF
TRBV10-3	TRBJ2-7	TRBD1	TGTGCCATCAGTGATCAGGGCAGGGACAGCCCCTACGAGCAGTACTTC	CAISDQGRDSPYEQYF
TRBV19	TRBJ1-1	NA	TGTGCCACCCCCTCCGGTGGCGGTGGAGCTTTCTTT	CATPSGGGGAFF
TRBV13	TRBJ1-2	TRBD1	TGTGCCAGCAGCTCTCGGGACAGGACAAGAGGCTACACCTTC	CASSSRDRTRGYTF